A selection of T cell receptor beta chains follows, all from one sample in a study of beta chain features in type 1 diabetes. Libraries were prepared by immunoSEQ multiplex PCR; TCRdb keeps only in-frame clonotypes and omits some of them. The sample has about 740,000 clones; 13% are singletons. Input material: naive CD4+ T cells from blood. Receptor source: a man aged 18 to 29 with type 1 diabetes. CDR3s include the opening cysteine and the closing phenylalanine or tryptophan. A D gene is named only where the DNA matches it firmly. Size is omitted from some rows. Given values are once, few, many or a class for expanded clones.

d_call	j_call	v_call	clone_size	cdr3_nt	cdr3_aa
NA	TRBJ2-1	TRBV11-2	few	TGTGCCAGCAGCTTAAGTGGCCACTACAATGAGCAGTTCTTC	CASSLSGHYNEQFF
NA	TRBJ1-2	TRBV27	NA	TGTGCCAGCCGTCCAGGGGTTTACAATGGCTACACCTTC	CASRPGVYNGYTF
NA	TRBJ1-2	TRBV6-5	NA	TGTGCCAGCACCCAAGGTTTCGGGACTAACTATGGCTACACCTTC	CASTQGFGTNYGYTF
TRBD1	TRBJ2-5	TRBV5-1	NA	TGCGCCAGCAGCTTGGACAGGGGCGGGGAGACCCAGTACTTC	CASSLDRGGETQYF
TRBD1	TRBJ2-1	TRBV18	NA	TGTGCCAGCTCACCATCACCGGGACAGGGGAACAATGAGCAGTTCTTC	CASSPSPGQGNNEQFF
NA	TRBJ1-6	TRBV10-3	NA	TGTGCCATCAGTGAGTGGGGTAGCGGGGCATCTTCACCCCTCCACTTT	CAISEWGSGASSPLHF
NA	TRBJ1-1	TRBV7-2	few	TGTGCCAGCAGCTTAGGTTCAGGGTCGCACACTGAAGCTTTCTTT	CASSLGSGSHTEAFF
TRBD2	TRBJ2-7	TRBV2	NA	TGTGCCAGCAGTGAGCCGGGACTAGGGGATGAGGAGCAGTACTTC	CASSEPGLGDEEQYF
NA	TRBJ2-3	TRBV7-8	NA	TGTGCCAGCAGCTTACCGGGGTGGGGTTTAGATACGCAGTATTTT	CASSLPGWGLDTQYF
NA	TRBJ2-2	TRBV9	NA	TGTGCCAGCAGCGTAGTGGGCGGATCTTCCGGGGAGCTGTTTTTT	CASSVVGGSSGELFF
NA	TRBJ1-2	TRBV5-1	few	TGCGCCAGCAGCTTGAACGGGGCTGCCGATGGCTACACCTTC	CASSLNGAADGYTF
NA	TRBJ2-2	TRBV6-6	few	TGTGCCAGCCTTTACACCGGGGAGCTGTTTTTT	CASLYTGELFF
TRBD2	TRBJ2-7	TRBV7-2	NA	TGTGCCAGCAGCTTAGTCTCTAGCGGGGGGTCCTACGAGCAGTACTTC	CASSLVSSGGSYEQYF
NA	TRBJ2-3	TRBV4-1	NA	TGCGCCAGCAGCCAAGATCCGCGGTTCCCCACAGATACGCAGTATTTT	CASSQDPRFPTDTQYF
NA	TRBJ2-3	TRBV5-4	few	TGTGCCAGCAGCTCCACTAAGATACGCACAGATACGCAGTATTTT	CASSSTKIRTDTQYF
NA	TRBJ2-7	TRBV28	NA	TGTGCCAGCAGACCACAGGGAAGTGGCTACGAGCAGTACTTC	CASRPQGSGYEQYF
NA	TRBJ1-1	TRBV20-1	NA	TGCAGTGCTGCCGGGTCAGTTGAAGCTTTCTTT	CSAAGSVEAFF
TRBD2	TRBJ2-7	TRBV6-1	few	TGTGCCAGCAGTCGCTCTAGCGGGGTAACCTACGAGCAGTACTTC	CASSRSSGVTYEQYF
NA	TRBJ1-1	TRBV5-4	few	TGTGCCAGCAGCCTAAGGACTGCCCCTACTTTGGTAGCTTTCTTT	CASSLRTAPTLVAFF
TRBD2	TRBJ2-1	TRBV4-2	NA	TGTGCCAGCAGCCAAGAGCGCGGGGGGCACAATGAGCAGTTCTTC	CASSQERGGHNEQFF
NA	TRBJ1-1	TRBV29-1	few	TGCAGCGTTGATGGCCTTAACACTGAAGCTTTCTTT	CSVDGLNTEAFF
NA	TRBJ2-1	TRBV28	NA	TGTGCCAGCAGATGGACGGAGGGTGAGCAGTTCTTC	CASRWTEGEQFF
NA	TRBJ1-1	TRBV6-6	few	TGTGCCAGCAGTCATCAGGTGAACACTGAAGCTTTCTTT	CASSHQVNTEAFF
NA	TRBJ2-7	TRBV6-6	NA	TGTGCCAGCAGTTACTCGAACCCCAGGTACGAGCAGTACTTC	CASSYSNPRYEQYF
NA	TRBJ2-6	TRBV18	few	TGTGCCAGCTCACCATTAACCACTGGGGCCAACGTCCTGACTTTC	CASSPLTTGANVLTF
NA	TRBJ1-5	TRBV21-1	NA	TGTGCCAGCACCCCCGTTGCTGACAGGGAATATCAGCCCCAGCATTTT	CASTPVADREYQPQHF
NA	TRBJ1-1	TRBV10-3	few	TGTGCCGCGGGGGCTTCGGACACTGAAGCTTTCTTT	CAAGASDTEAFF
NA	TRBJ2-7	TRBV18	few	TGTGCCAGCTCACCAGGGCAGGTCCTCTCCTACGAGCAGTACTTC	CASSPGQVLSYEQYF
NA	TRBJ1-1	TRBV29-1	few	TGCAGCGTTGTTTTTCAAATGAACACTGAAGCTTTCTTT	CSVVFQMNTEAFF